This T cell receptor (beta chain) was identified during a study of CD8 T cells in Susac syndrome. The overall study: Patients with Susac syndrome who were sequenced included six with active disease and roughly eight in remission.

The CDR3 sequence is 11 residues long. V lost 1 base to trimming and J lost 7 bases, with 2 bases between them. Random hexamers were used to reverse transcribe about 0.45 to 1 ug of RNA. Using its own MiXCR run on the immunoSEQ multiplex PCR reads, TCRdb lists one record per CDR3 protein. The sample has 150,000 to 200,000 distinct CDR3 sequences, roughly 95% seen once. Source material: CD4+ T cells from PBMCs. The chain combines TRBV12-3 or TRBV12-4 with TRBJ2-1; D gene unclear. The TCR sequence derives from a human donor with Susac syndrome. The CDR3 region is CASSLVNEQFF. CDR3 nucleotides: TGTGCCAGCAGTTTAGTTAATGAGCAGTTCTTC.